This T cell receptor beta chain originates from a study of T cells in Graves' hyperthyroidism and ophthalmopathy. Study-wide context: Peripheral blood was acquired at first diagnosis, ahead of any therapy whatsoever.

Study-wide points: Most clonotypes that expanded in the thyroid above 0.001 also showed up in blood.

CDR1 is KGHSH, CDR2 LQKENI, per germline. The CDR3 is 15 amino acids. Trimming pared 2 bases from V and 7 bases from J, leaving 15 bases between. Amplified regions were TCR beta CDR3 sequences from RNA transcripts. When the TCR CDR3 underwent first-round RT-PCR, the HTBI primer set was used. TCRdb fed the multiplex PCR reads into MiXCR, producing one record per CDR3 protein. The repertoire holds some 500,000 distinct CDR3 sequences, approximately 15% seen once, with around 17% in the top ten. In this sample, this clonotype turned up many times. Its matching antigen is unknown. The study left out patients who had uncontrolled infection, other autoimmune disease, pregnancy or lactation.

The clonotype comes from a woman aged 18-29 years with Graves' hyperthyroidism. The specimen was blood. J is TRBJ1-5 and V is TRBV18, with D tentatively TRBD1 (5 bases). CDR3 in DNA: TGTGCCAGCTCACCAGGTAGTGGGGACGGACAGCCCCAGCATTTT. Its translation is CASSPGSGDGQPQHF.